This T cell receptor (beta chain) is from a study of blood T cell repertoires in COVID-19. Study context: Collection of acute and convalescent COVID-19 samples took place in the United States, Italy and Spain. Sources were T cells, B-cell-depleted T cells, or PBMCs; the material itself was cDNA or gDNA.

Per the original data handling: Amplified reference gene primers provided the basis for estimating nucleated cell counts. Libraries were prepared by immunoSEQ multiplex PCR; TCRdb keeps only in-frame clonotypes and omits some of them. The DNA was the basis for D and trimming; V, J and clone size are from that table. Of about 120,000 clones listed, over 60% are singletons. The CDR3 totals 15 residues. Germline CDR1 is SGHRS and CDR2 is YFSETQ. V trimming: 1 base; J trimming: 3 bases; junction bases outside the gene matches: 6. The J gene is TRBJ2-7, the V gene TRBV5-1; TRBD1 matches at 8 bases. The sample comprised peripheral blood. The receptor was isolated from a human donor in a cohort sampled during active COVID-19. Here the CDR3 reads CASSLYGTGVYEQYF. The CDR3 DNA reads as TGCGCCAGCAGCTTGTACGGGACAGGAGTCTACGAGCAGTACTTC.